Listed here are 11 T cell receptor beta chains from one sample, sequenced in a study of T cells after yellow fever vaccination. Each CDR3 protein is one row after TCRdb ran MiXCR on the 5' RACE reads. This table has around 320,000 distinct CDR3 sequences, roughly a tenth appearing once. This sample comprised CD4+ T cells sorted from PBMCs, obtained 45 days after the yellow fever booster vaccination. These TCRs come from a man aged 18 to 30 who received the YFV17D yellow fever vaccine.

There are many counts of this clonotype. This rearrangement joins TRBV5-1 to TRBJ2-3, with 11 bases matching TRBD1. This CDR3 region has 16 residues. CDR1 SGHRS and CDR2 YFSETQ come from the germline V gene. The junction had 10 bases not matched to a gene; V was cut back by 4 bases and J by 6 bases. For the CDR3, the DNA is TGCGCCAGCAGCGGGACAGGGGGGCCTGTGGTGGATACGCAGTATTTT. It translates to CASSGTGGPVVDTQYF.

V is TRBV12-3 or TRBV12-4 and J is TRBJ2-1; TRBD1 matches 7 bases. The CDR3 is made up of 16 amino acids. V lost 3 bases to trimming and J lost 6 bases; unmatched junction nucleotides: 11. CDR3 bases: TGTGCCAGCAGTTTCAAGGGGGCAACGGGGTCCAATGAGCAGTTCTTC. Its translation: CASSFKGATGSNEQFF.

J is TRBJ1-1 and V is TRBV30; a weak D match, TRBD1 (6 bases). Germline CDR1 is GTSNPN and CDR2 is SVGIG (reference sequence). The length of the CDR3 is 14 residues. The V end lost 3 bases, the J end lost 4 bases, and 15 bases lay between the germline ends. The CDR3 nucleotides read TGTGCCTGGAGCCCCAGGGGTATCGGCACTGAAGCTTTCTTT. It specifies CAWSPRGIGTEAFF.

J is TRBJ1-2 and V is TRBV10-3; 8 bases are a match to TRBD1. This CDR3 has 12 residues. Germline lookup yields CDR1 ENHRY and CDR2 SYGVKD. The V gene end was trimmed by 0 bases and the J gene end by 14 bases; junction bases not matched to a gene: 5. CDR3 sequence (DNA): TGTGCCATCAGTGAGTCGGTGACAGGGGAAACCTTC. Translated: CAISESVTGETF.

This clonotype was seen many times. The J gene is TRBJ2-7, the V gene TRBV7-7, with 7 bases identical to TRBD2. Trimming at V came to 3 bases and at J to 2 bases, leaving 7 bases not matched to a gene. This CDR3 contains 15 residues. Germline V gives CDR1 SSHAT, CDR2 FNYEAQ (reference sequence). CDR3 bases: TGTGCCAGCAGCTTTGGCCCCGGGAGGACCTACGAGCAGTACTTC. Protein: CASSFGPGRTYEQYF.

This clonotype came up a few times. DNA for the CDR3: TGCGCCAGCAGCCAAGATCCCAGAGGGGGCACAGATACGCAGTATTTT. Its protein product is CASSQDPRGGTDTQYF. This rearrangement joins TRBV4-3 to TRBJ2-3, with D tentatively TRBD1 or TRBD2 (5 bases each). The CDR3 length is 16 residues. V lost 0 bases and J lost 1, with 11 bases in between. Germline loops: CDR1 LGHNA, CDR2 YSLEER.

This clonotype was observed at least ten times. This chain joins TRBV18 and TRBJ2-1; 8 positions agree with TRBD2. After removal of 4 bases from V and 6 bases from J, the junction contained 8 bases not matched to a gene. The CDR3 spans 15 residues. Looked up from germline, CDR1 is KGHSH and CDR2 is LQKENI. This chain's CDR3 is CASSRDLAGTNEQFF. CDR3 DNA sequence: TGTGCCAGCTCACGGGATTTAGCGGGAACCAATGAGCAGTTCTTC.

The sample holds a few counts of this clonotype. The V and J genes are TRBV28 and TRBJ2-7, with D tentatively TRBD2 (5 bases). V was clipped by 6 bases and J by 0 bases, with 18 bases between them. The CDR3 length is 16 residues. Germline lookup yields CDR1 MDHEN and CDR2 SYDVKM. This CDR3 reads CASSPGGGRSSYEQYV. The CDR3 region has the DNA TGTGCCAGCAGCCCAGGAGGAGGCAGAAGCTCCTACGAGCAGTACGTC.

The chain carries TRBV27 and TRBJ2-2, with a possible D match to TRBD1 (7 bases). This CDR3 contains 17 residues. V shed 3 bases and J shed 6 bases, with 20 bases lying between them. Germline CDR1 MNHEY, CDR2 SMNVEV (reference sequence). The CDR3: CASSFPWQGGGAGELFF. CDR3 bases: TGTGCCAGCAGTTTTCCGTGGCAGGGGGGAGGAGCCGGGGAGCTGTTTTTT.

This clonotype came up a few times. The chain links TRBV5-1 to TRBJ1-1, with D unclear. The CDR3 runs 16 residues. The V gene's germline CDR1 is SGHRS and CDR2 YFSETQ. V lost 0 bases and J lost 1, with 13 bases in between. The CDR3 is CASSLDSYSSNTEAFF. The DNA for the CDR3 is TGCGCCAGCAGCTTGGATTCCTACTCCTCGAACACTGAAGCTTTCTTT.

The chain is built from TRBV18 and TRBJ2-7, with 9 bases aligning to TRBD2. The CDR3 sequence is 15 residues long. J gave up 5 bases and V 2 bases, and 7 bases lay outside the gene matches. Germline V gene lookup returns CDR1 KGHSH and CDR2 LQKENI. This chain's CDR3 is CASSPSAGGMNEQYF. CDR3 nucleotides: TGTGCCAGCTCACCATCTGCGGGGGGGATGAACGAGCAGTACTTC.